The present T cell receptor beta chain was sequenced within a study of cytomegalovirus exposure and HLA in healthy donors. On the study more broadly: A preliminary data release comprised around 90 million unique TCRs obtained from HLA-typed donors. General study findings and limits: CMV serostatus was the sole immune exposure information available. Later analysis associated a missense DCLRE1C variant with TCR beta V- and J-gene trimming.

CDR1 and CDR2 (germline): SGHRS, YFSETQ. The CDR3 is made up of 15 amino acids. The ends lost 3 bases at V and 7 bases at J; junction bases unmatched: 6. Turning to this clone: Its antigen remains unidentified.

PCR employed 60 Vbeta and 13 Jbeta primers. Sequenced by immunoSEQ multiplex PCR; TCRdb stores in-frame clones only, minus some. The table for this sample gives about 90,000 clones. The clonotype comes from a woman in her 30s in good health and CMV-seronegative. This chain connects TRBV5-1 to TRBJ2-1, with 11 bases lining up with TRBD2. Sequences were obtained from PBMCs. The CDR3 protein is CASSYSGRGFNEQFF. The CDR3 DNA follows: TGCGCCAGCAGCTATAGCGGGAGGGGGTTTAATGAGCAGTTCTTC.